The entry below gives a single T cell receptor beta chain sequence along with its context. Its antigen is not known. This specimen comes from a study of T cell responses to AZD1222 COVID-19 vaccine. In the study overall: Second-dose intervals near 4 or 12 weeks were combined.

Data came from immunoSEQ multiplex PCR; TCRdb stores just in-frame clones and leaves some out. The data show some 95,000 clones, about 88% seen once. Study-wide results and caveats: Nearly half of spike-specific TCRs reportedly go after variant regions that carry no mutations. Only six or seven AZD1222 recipients were seropositive at baseline. Only after the peak T cell response were repertoires sampled.

The sequence came from an adult in good health. Sample: peripheral blood, taken on day 0 of AZD1222 vaccination.

The CDR3 DNA reads as TGTGCCAGCAGCGTAGGGGTACATGAGCAGTTCTTC. Translation: CASSVGVHEQFF. The chain is built from TRBV7-8 and TRBJ2-1; maybe TRBD1 (5 bases). V was clipped by 5 bases and J by 8 bases, with 10 bases between them. Germline V gene data show CDR1 as SGHVS and CDR2 as FQNEAQ. This CDR3 has 12 residues. The entire variable domain, with the rest obtained from reference TRBV7-8 and TRBJ2-1, is as follows: GAGVSQSPRYKVAKRGQDVALRCDPISGHVSLFWYQQALGQGPEFLTYFQNEAQLDKSGLPSDRFFAERPEGSVSTLKIQRTQQEDSAVYLCASSVGVHEQFFGPGTRLTVL.